This T cell receptor beta chain was sequenced for a study of blood T cells in healthy people across ages. Study details: Template switching caught about one barcoded beta molecule for each two T cells.

Next came a second PCR, run for about 7 to 12 cycles, which used a sample-barcoded 5' primer along with a J-beta primer mix. Tagging of each cDNA molecule was performed by a template-switch adaptor with 12 random nucleotides. MiXCR, run by TCRdb on the 5' RACE reads, gives a single entry per CDR3 protein. The repertoire includes about 770,000 distinct CDR3 sequences, more than 40% of them detected once, and approximately 19% sits in the top ten. Of note for this clonotype: Its antigen is not known.

The CDR3 contains 15 residues. Germline trimming cut 3 bases from V and 2 bases from J; bases unmatched to any gene: 4. The study, taken as a whole, reports: It was the long-lived donors that had more naive CD4+ cells and higher diversity than aged donors.

Per sample, extraction of total RNA gave at least 6 micrograms in every case. Sequenced material: blood. The receptor was derived from a man in his 60s in good health. The chain carries TRBV12-3 or TRBV12-4 and TRBJ2-3, with 8 bases identical to TRBD1. The CDR3 DNA follows: TGTGCCAGCAGTTTTGGGGACAGGCACACAGATACGCAGTATTTT. This gives the protein CASSFGDRHTDTQYF.